This T cell receptor beta chain was retrieved from a study of T cell responses to AZD1222 COVID-19 vaccine. The junction had 9 bases not matched to a gene; V was cut back by 3 bases and J by 4 bases. CDR3 length: 15 residues. CDR1 and CDR2 (germline): SGDLS, YYNGEE. Assay used: immunoSEQ multiplex PCR; TCRdb lists only in-frame clones, some missing. The repertoire consists of more than 100,000 clones, with about nine tenths occurring once and the leading ten covering roughly 7.9%. The sample in question was peripheral blood, obtained 28 days after the second AZD1222 dose. The sequence was collected from an adult who received the AZD1222 COVID-19 vaccine. The chain employs TRBV9 and TRBJ2-5; TRBD1 agrees at 7 bases. DNA of the CDR3: TGTGCCAGCAGCGCGGGCCGGGACAGTGGAGAGACCCAGTACTTC. This codes for CASSAGRDSGETQYF.